This entry features one T cell receptor (beta chain) sequence. The sample originates from a study of Ad26.COV2.S vaccination and SARS-CoV-2 variants. Overall study context: Enrolled in COV1001, the donor was in the Ad26.COV2.S trial arm, which received the vaccine. The authors gave Ad26.COV2.S intramuscularly, either once or twice 56 days apart.

As for treatment: roughly 18 received Ad26.COV2.S at low or high dose, single or two shots; about 5 received placebo; per-sample allocation not given. After the first vaccine or placebo injection, samples were drawn on day 63. As its vector, the vaccine had Ad26, which expressed Wuhan-strain SARS-CoV-2 spike. V lost 2 bases and J 11 bases, leaving 12 bases between the germline ends. The CDR3 has 13 amino acids. Repertoires were generated with immunoSEQ multiplex PCR, while TCRdb's copy carries only in-frame clones and drops some. Among around 300,000 clones, around nine tenths were seen once, and the ten largest hold 5%.

The sequencing here drew on peripheral blood, taken in a trial of Ad26.COV2.S vaccine versus placebo. The sequence was collected from a person aged 18-65 years who received the Ad26.COV2.S COVID-19 vaccine or a placebo. The chain uses TRBV12-3 or TRBV12-4 and TRBJ1-4; D is undetermined. The CDR3 region is CASSLFGVGKLFF. The CDR3 DNA reads TGTGCCAGCAGTTTATTTGGGGTCGGGAAACTGTTTTTT.